This T cell receptor (beta chain) emerged from a study of radiotherapy plus CTLA-4 blockade in lung cancer. About the research overall: Objective responses were observed in 15% to 20% of patients, and disease control was achieved by approximately 34%. Findings and limits, study-wide: Among reported predictors of response, early blood T cell clone dynamics with interferon-beta performed best. Radiotherapy with ipilimumab was followed by blood expansion of tumor-derived clones.

Sequencing used immunoSEQ multiplex PCR; TCRdb keeps in-frame clones, though not all of them. The table records 9,500 to 15,000 clones, 80% to 90% of them present only once. About this clone itself: The antigen is not known.

It was focal radiation plus CTLA-4 blockade with ipilimumab that patients with chemo-refractory metastatic non-small-cell lung cancer received. The TCR originated in a human donor with non-small cell lung cancer that progressed on radiotherapy plus ipilimumab. Sequences were derived from peripheral blood, sampled from a patient treated with radiotherapy plus ipilimumab.

The CDR3 spells CASSLVPLGWGTSQPQHF. The CDR3 DNA reads TGTGCCAGCAGCTTAGTCCCACTGGGCTGGGGGACGTCTCAGCCCCAGCATTTT. This chain connects TRBV7-9 to TRBJ1-5; tentatively, D is TRBD1 (5 bases). Germline V gene sequence: CDR1 SEHNR, CDR2 FQNEAQ (reference sequence). Between the trimmed V and J ends, which lost 1 base and 6 bases, there was a span of 22 bases. The CDR3 is 18 amino acids.